This TCR beta chain stems from a study of lung T cells in sarcoidosis with Löfgren's syndrome. Across the whole study: Löfgren's syndrome patients were the main repertoire analysis focus. Study results and limitations: Shared TRAV12-1 and TRBV2 CDR3 motifs across Löfgren's syndrome patients reportedly suggested public CD4+ TCRs. Versus controls, Löfgren's syndrome patients reportedly showed TRAV12-1 and TRBV2 as most expanded. These T cells possibly recognize a putative, unidentified sarcoidosis-associated antigen.

TCRdb itself ran the reads through MiXCR, one entry per CDR3 protein. The top ten clones hold approximately 13% of a sample with about 2,900 distinct CDR3 sequences, about 28% of them seen once. This clonotype appeared many times. Its matching antigen is unknown. The CDR3 totals 16 residues. Trimming took off 4 bases at V and 0 bases at J, with 16 bases between the two ends. CDR1 and CDR2 from the germline V gene are SGDLS and YYNGEE. This sequence joins TRBV9 and TRBJ2-5; D might be TRBD2 (7 bases). The origin of this receptor is a human donor with sarcoidosis (Löfgren's syndrome or another form), or a control subject (not recorded which). Sequenced material: CD4+ T cells from bronchoalveolar lavage. The CDR3 DNA follows: TGTGCCAGCAGCCCCGGAGGGGGGGCATACCAAGAGACCCAGTACTTC. Amino acids: CASSPGGGAYQETQYF.